This T cell receptor beta chain was profiled in a study of blood T cell repertoires in COVID-19. The overall study: Italy, Spain and the United States were the sources of the convalescent and acute COVID-19 samples.

The V end lost 0 bases, the J end lost 13 bases, and 16 bases lay between the germline ends. Germline V gene lookup returns CDR1 SGHRS and CDR2 YFSETQ. The CDR3 runs to 14 residues. Some clones are missing from TCRdb's copy, which holds only in-frame ones; the method was immunoSEQ multiplex PCR. The data hold under 300,000 clones, with about 88% observed a single time. This clonotype originated in a man younger than 35 with active or convalescent COVID-19. The chain joins TRBV5-1 to TRBJ1-4; D is unclear. Sequenced sample: peripheral blood. For the CDR3, the DNA is TGCGCCAGCAGCTTGGGGGGTCTCACGGAGGGACTGTTTTTT. Protein product: CASSLGGLTEGLFF.